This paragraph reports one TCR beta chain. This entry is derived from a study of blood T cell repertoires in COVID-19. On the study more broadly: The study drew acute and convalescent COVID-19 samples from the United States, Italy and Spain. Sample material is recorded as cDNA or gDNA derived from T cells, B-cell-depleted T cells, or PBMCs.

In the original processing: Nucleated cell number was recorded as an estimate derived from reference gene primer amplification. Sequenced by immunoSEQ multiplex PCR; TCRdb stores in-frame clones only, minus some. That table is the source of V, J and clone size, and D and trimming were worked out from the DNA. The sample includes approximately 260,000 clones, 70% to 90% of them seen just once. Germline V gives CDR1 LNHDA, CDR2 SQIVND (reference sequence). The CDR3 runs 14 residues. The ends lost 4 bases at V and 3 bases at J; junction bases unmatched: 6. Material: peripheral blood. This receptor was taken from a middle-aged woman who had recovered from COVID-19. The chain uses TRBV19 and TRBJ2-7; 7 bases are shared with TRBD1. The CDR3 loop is CASSNRGSRYEQYF. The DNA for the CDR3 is TGTGCCAGTAGTAACAGGGGATCCCGCTACGAGCAGTACTTC.